What follows are 4 T cell receptor beta chains derived from one specimen sequenced in a study of cytomegalovirus exposure and HLA in healthy donors. The PCR made use of 60 Vbeta and 13 Jbeta primers. Assay used: immunoSEQ multiplex PCR; TCRdb lists only in-frame clones, some missing. The table has about 85,000 clones, over 70% seen once; the top ten hold around 32%. Sequenced input: PBMCs. The receptors here all came from a man aged 45-65 years in good health and CMV-seropositive.

This chain uses TRBV6-1 with TRBJ1-2; TRBD1 agrees at 9 bases. The CDR3 is 14 amino acids. The germline CDR1 and CDR2 sequences are MNHNS and SASEGT. After removal of 6 bases from V and 7 bases from J, the junction contained 9 bases not matched to a gene. CDR3: CASSQGQGIGGYTF. The CDR3 nucleotides read TGTGCCAGCAGCCAGGGACAGGGAATCGGTGGCTACACCTTC.

V is TRBV7-8 and J is TRBJ2-6; tentatively, D is TRBD2 (6 bases). V lost 8 bases to trimming and J lost 15 bases, with 14 bases between them. The germline V gene encodes CDR1 SGHVS and CDR2 FQNEAQ. This CDR3 has 11 amino acids. CDR3 in amino acids: CASGLPLGLTF. CDR3 bases: TGTGCCAGCGGACTACCATTAGGCCTGACTTTC.

This clone showed up just a few times. This chain uses TRBV5-1 with TRBJ1-2; a weak D match, TRBD1 (5 bases). Germline values: CDR1 SGHRS, CDR2 YFSETQ. CDR3 length: 15 amino acids. The V gene lost 2 bases and the J gene lost 4 bases, with 15 bases spanning the gap. The CDR3 loop is CASSLILGGSYGYTF. The CDR3 DNA reads TGCGCCAGCAGCTTAATTCTGGGGGGAAGCTATGGCTACACCTTC.

The DNA for the CDR3 is TGTGCCAGCACCGATATCGGGGGAGGAAACACCATATATTTT. Translating it yields CASTDIGGGNTIYF. This chain uses TRBV6-1 with TRBJ1-3; a possible D gene is TRBD1 (5 bases). The CDR3 runs to 14 residues. Trimming shortened V by 7 bases and J by 4 bases, and 14 bases separated the two germline ends. Germline CDR1 is MNHNS and CDR2 is SASEGT.